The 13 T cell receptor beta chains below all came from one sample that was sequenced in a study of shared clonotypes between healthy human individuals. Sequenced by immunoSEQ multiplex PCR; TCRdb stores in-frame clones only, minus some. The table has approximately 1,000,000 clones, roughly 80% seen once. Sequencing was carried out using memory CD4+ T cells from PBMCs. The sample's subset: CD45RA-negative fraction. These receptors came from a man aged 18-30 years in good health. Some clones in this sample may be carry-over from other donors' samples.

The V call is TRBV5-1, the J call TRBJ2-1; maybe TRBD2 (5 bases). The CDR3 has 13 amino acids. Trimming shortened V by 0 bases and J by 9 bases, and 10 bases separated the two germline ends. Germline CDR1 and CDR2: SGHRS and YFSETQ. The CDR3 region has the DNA TGCGCCAGCAGCTTGGGGACTGCTAGTGAGCAGTTCTTC. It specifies CASSLGTASEQFF.

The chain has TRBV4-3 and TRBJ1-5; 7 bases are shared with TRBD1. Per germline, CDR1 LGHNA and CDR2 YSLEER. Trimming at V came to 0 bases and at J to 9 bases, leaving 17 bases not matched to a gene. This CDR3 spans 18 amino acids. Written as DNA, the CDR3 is TGCGCCAGCAGCCAAGAGAAGACAGGGTATCATGCAGGTTGGCCCCAGCATTTT. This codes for CASSQEKTGYHAGWPQHF.

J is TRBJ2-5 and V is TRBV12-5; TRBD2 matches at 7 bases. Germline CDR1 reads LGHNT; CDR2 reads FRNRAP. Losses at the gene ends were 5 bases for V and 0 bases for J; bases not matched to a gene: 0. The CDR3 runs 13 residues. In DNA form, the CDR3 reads TGTGCTAGTGGTACTAGCGACCAAGAGACCCAGTACTTC. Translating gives CASGTSDQETQYF.

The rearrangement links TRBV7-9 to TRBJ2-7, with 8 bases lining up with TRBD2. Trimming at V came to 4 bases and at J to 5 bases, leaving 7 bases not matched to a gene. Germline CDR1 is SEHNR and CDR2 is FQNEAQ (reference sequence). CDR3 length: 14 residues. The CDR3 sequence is CASSWIGGAHEQYF. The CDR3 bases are TGTGCCAGCAGCTGGATCGGGGGGGCCCACGAGCAGTACTTC.

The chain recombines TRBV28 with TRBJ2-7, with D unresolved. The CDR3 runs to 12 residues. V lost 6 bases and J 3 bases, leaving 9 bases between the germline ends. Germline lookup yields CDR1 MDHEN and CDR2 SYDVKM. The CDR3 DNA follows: TGTGCCAGCAGCTCCTTTCTCTACGAGCAGTACTTC. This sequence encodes CASSSFLYEQYF.

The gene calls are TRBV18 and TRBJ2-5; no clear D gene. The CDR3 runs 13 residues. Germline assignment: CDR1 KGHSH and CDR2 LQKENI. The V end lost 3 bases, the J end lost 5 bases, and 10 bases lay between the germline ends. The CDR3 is CASSPSPLETQYF. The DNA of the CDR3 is TGTGCCAGCTCACCGAGCCCGTTGGAGACCCAGTACTTC.

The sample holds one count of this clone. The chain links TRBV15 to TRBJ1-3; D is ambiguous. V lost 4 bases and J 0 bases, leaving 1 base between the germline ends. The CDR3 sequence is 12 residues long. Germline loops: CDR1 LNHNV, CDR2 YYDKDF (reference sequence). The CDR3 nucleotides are TGTGCCACCAGCAACTCTGGAAACACCATATATTTT. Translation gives CATSNSGNTIYF.

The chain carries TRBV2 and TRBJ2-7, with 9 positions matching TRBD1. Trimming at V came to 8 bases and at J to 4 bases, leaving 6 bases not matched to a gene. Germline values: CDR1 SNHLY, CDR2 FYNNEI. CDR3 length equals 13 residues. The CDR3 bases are TGTGCCAGCGCGAACAGGGGGCTTTACGAGCAGTACTTC. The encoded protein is CASANRGLYEQYF.

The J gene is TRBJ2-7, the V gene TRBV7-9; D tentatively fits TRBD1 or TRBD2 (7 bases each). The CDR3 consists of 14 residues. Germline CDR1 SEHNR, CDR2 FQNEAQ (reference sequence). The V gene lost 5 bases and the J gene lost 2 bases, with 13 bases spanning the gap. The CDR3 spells CASSLAGGAYEQYF. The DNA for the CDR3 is TGTGCCAGCAGCCTGGCAGGGGGGGCCTACGAGCAGTACTTC.

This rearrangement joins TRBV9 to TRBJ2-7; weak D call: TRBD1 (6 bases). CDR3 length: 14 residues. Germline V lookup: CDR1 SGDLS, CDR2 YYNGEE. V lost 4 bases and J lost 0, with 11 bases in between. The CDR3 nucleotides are TGTGCCAGCAGCCTAATGGACAGCTCCTACGAGCAGTACTTC. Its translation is CASSLMDSSYEQYF.

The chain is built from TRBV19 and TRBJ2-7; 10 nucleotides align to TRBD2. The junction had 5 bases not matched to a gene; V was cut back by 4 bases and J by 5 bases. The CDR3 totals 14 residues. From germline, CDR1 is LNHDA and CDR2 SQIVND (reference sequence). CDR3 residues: CASSRLAGVHEQYF. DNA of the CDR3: TGTGCCAGTAGTAGGCTAGCGGGAGTTCACGAGCAGTACTTC.

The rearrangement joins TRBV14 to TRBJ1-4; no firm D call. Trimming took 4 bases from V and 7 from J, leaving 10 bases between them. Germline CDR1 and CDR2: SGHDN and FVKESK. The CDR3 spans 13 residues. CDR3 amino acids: CASSLRSSEKLFF. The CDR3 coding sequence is TGTGCCAGCAGCCTCCGTTCGTCTGAAAAACTGTTTTTT.

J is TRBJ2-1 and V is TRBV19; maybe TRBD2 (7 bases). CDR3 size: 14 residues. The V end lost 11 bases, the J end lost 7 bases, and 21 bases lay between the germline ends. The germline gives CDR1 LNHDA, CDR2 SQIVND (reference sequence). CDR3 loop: CASTGREFRNEQFF. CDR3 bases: TGTGCCTCAACAGGGCGGGAGTTTAGGAATGAGCAGTTCTTC. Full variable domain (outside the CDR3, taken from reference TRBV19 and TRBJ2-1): DGGITQSPKYLFRKEGQNVTLSCEQNLNHDAMYWYRQDPGQGLRLIYYSQIVNDFQKGDIAEGYSVSREKKESFPLTVTSAQKNPTAFYLCASTGREFRNEQFFGPGTRLTVL.